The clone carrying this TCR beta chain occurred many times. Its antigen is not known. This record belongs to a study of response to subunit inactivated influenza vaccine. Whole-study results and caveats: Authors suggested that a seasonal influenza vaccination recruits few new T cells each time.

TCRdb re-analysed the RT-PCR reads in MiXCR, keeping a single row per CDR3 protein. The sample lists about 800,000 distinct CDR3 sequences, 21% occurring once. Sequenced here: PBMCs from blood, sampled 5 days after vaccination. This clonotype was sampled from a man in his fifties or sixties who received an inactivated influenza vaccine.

The CDR3 region has the DNA TGTGCCAGCAGCCCTTCGGGGGACAAGCAGTACTTC. Protein sequence: CASSPSGDKQYF. The V call is TRBV12-3 or TRBV12-4, the J call TRBJ2-7; D could derive from TRBD1 or TRBD2 (6 bases each). V was cut by 6 bases and J by 8 bases, with 14 bases left in between. The CDR3 runs 12 residues.